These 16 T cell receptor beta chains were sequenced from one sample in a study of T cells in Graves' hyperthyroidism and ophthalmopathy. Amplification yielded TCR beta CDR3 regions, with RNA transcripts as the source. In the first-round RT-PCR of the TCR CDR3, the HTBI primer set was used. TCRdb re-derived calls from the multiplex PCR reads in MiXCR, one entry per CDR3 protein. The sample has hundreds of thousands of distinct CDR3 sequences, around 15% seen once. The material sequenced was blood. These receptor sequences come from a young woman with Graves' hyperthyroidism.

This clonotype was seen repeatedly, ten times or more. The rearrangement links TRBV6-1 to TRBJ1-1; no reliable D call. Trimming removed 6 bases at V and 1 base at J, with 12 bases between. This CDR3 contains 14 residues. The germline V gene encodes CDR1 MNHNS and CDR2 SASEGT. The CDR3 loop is CASRSSGPNTEAFF. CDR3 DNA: TGTGCCAGCAGATCCTCTGGGCCGAACACTGAAGCTTTCTTT.

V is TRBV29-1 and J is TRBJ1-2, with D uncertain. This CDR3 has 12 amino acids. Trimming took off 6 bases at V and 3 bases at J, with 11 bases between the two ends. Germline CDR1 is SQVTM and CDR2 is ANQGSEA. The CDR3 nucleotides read TGCAGCGTCCTTGACTCAGACTATGGCTACACCTTC. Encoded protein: CSVLDSDYGYTF. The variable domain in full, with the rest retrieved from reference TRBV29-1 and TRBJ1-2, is SAVISQKPSRDICQRGTSLTIQCQVDSQVTMMFWYRQQPGQSLTLIATANQGSEATYESGFVIDKFPISRPNLTFSTLTVSNMSPEDSSIYLCSVLDSDYGYTFGSGTRLTVV.

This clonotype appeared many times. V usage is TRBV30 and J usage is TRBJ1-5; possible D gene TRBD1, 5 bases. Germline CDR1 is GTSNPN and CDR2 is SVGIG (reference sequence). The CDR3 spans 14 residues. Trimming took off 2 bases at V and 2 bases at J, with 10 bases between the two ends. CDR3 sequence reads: CAWSSGLGNQPQHF. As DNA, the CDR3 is TGTGCCTGGAGTTCAGGGCTGGGCAATCAGCCCCAGCATTTT.

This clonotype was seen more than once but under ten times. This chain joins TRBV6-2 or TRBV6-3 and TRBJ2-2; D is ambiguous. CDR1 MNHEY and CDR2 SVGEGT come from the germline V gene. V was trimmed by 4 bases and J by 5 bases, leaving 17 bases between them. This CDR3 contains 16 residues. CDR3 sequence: CASSFLVWGRTGELFF. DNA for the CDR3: TGTGCCAGCAGTTTTCTCGTCTGGGGAAGAACCGGGGAGCTGTTTTTT.

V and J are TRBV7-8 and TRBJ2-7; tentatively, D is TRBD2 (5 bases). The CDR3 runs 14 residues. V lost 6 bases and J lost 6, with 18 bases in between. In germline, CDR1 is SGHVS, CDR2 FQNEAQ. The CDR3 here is CASSIARDRVEQYF. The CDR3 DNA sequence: TGTGCCAGCAGTATAGCGAGAGACCGGGTCGAGCAGTACTTC.

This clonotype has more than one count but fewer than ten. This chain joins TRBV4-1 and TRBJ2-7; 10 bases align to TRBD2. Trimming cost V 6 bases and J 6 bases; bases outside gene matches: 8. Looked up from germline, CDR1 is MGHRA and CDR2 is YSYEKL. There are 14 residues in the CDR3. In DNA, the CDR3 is TGCGCCAGCAGGCGTGCTAGCGGGAGCCGCGAGCAGTACTTC. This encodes CASRRASGSREQYF.

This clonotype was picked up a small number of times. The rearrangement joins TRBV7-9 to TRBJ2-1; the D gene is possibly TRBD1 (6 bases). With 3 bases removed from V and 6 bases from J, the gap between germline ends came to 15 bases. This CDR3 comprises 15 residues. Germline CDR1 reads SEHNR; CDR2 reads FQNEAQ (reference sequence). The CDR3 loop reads CASSFYRVGRNEQFF. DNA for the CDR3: TGTGCCAGCAGCTTCTACAGGGTTGGTCGCAATGAGCAGTTCTTC.

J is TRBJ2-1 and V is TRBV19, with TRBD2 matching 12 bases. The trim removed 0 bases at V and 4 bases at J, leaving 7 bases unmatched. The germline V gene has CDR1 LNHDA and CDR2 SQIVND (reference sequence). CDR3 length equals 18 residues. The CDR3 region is CASSIDTSGRSTYNEQFF. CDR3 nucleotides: TGTGCCAGTAGTATAGATACTAGCGGGAGGTCGACTTACAATGAGCAGTTCTTC.

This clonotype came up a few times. Here the CDR3 reads CASSLAGVVNTEAFF. The CDR3 DNA reads as TGTGCCAGCAGCTTAGCTGGCGTCGTGAACACTGAAGCTTTCTTT. V gene TRBV7-2 combines with J gene TRBJ1-1; D gene uncertain. Germline V CDR1 and CDR2: SGHTA, FQGNSA. This CDR3 region has 15 residues. With 0 bases removed from V and 0 bases from J, the gap between germline ends came to 8 bases.

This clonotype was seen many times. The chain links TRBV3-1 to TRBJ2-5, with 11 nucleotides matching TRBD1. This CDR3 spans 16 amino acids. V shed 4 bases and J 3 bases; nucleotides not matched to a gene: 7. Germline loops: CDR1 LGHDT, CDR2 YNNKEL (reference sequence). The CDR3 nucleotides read TGTGCCAGCAGCCGAGGCTCGGGACAGGGGGAAGAGACCCAGTACTTC. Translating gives CASSRGSGQGEETQYF.

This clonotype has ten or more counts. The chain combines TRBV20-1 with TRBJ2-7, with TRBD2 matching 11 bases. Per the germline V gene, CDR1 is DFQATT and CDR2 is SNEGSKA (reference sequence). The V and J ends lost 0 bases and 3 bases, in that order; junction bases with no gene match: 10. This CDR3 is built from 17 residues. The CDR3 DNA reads TGCAGTGCTAGAGATCTTGTACTAGCGGGAGCCTACTACGAGCAGTACTTC. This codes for CSARDLVLAGAYYEQYF.

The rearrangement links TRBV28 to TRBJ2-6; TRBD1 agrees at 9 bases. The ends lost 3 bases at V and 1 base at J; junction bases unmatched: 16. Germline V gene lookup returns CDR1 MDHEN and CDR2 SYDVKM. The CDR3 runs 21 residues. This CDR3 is CASSFFHLRDRATSGANVLTF. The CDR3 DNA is TGTGCCAGCAGTTTCTTCCACCTACGGGACAGGGCCACTTCTGGGGCCAACGTCCTGACTTTC.

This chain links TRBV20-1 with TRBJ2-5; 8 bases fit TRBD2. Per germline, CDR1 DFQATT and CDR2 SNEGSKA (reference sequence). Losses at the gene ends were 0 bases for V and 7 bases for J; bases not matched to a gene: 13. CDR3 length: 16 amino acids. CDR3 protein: CSARESSGRGWGTQYF. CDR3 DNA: TGCAGTGCTAGAGAATCCAGCGGGAGAGGTTGGGGGACCCAGTACTTC.

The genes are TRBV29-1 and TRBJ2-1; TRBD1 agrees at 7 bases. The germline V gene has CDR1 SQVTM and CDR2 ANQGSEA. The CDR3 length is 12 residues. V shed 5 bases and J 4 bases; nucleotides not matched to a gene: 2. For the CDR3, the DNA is TGCAGCGTTACAGGGGCGTACAATGAGCAGTTCTTC. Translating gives CSVTGAYNEQFF.

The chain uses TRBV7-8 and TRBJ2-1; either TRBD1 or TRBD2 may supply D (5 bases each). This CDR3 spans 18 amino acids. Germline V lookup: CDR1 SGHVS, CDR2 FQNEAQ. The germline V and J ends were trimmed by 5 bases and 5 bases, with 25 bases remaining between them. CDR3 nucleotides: TGTGCCAGCAGCCCGGACAAGATTACTAGGAGAGTAAACAATGAGCAGTTCTTC. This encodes CASSPDKITRRVNNEQFF.

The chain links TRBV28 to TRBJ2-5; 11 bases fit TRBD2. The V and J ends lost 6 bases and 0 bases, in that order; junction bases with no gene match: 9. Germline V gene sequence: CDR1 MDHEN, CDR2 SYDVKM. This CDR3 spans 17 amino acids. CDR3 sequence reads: CASSPGLAGGNQETQYF. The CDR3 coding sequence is TGTGCCAGCAGCCCCGGACTAGCGGGCGGGAACCAAGAGACCCAGTACTTC. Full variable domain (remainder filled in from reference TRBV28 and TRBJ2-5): DVKVTQSSRYLVKRTGEKVFLECVQDMDHENMFWYRQDPGLGLRLIYFSYDVKMKEKGDIPEGYSVSREKKERFSLILESASTNQTSMYLCASSPGLAGGNQETQYFGPGTRLLVL.